Each of the 25 T cell receptor beta chains below was sequenced from the same sample in a study of blood T cell repertoires in COVID-19. Repertoires were generated with immunoSEQ multiplex PCR, while TCRdb's copy carries only in-frame clones and drops some. This sample has approximately 270,000 clones, with around nine tenths found just once. Sequencing input: peripheral blood. The origin of the receptors is a man aged 25-45 years with acute or convalescent COVID-19.

This chain connects TRBV19 to TRBJ2-1; unclear D gene. Germline V gene data show CDR1 as LNHDA and CDR2 as SQIVND (reference sequence). Deletions cut 4 bases from V and 0 bases from J, with 10 bases between. The CDR3 consists of 15 residues. The CDR3 loop reads CASSRSLSSYNEQFF. The CDR3 bases are TGTGCCAGTAGTAGAAGCTTGAGCTCCTACAATGAGCAGTTCTTC.

V is TRBV6-5 and J is TRBJ1-5; perhaps TRBD1 as D (6 bases). The V gene's germline CDR1 is MNHEY and CDR2 SVGAGI. The CDR3 length is 15 residues. The ends were cut back, 6 bases at V and 5 bases at J, with 17 bases in the middle. The CDR3 sequence: CASRPTGRMYQPQHF. CDR3 nucleotides: TGTGCCAGCAGGCCGACAGGTAGAATGTATCAGCCCCAGCATTTT.

The J gene is TRBJ2-3, the V gene TRBV9, with 10 nucleotides matching TRBD2. The CDR3 is 16 residues long. CDR1 SGDLS and CDR2 YYNGEE come from the germline V gene. Trimming removed 1 base from V and 1 base from J; junction bases left unmatched: 3. The chain's CDR3 is CASSVLAGARTDTQYF. The CDR3, as DNA: TGTGCCAGCAGCGTACTAGCGGGGGCCCGCACAGATACGCAGTATTTT.

The chain uses TRBV7-8 and TRBJ1-1; perhaps TRBD1 as D (5 bases). Germline values: CDR1 SGHVS, CDR2 FQNEAQ. There are 15 residues in the CDR3. V was pared by 5 bases and J by 8 bases, with 21 bases between. The CDR3 DNA sequence: TGTGCCAGCAGCCCCCTGGGGCAGAGCGTTTACGAAGCTTTCTTT. Its protein is CASSPLGQSVYEAFF.

This sequence joins TRBV19 and TRBJ1-2; 9 nucleotides agree with TRBD1. The V gene end was trimmed by 10 bases and the J gene end by 4 bases; junction bases not matched to a gene: 4. The CDR3 sequence is 12 residues long. The germline gives CDR1 LNHDA, CDR2 SQIVND (reference sequence). The CDR3 loop is CATRTGVYGYTF. DNA of the CDR3: TGTGCCACCCGGACAGGGGTCTATGGCTACACCTTC.

The J gene is TRBJ1-3, the V gene TRBV4-1; 8 bases map to TRBD1. Germline V gene lookup returns CDR1 MGHRA and CDR2 YSYEKL. V shed 0 bases and J 7 bases; nucleotides not matched to a gene: 11. The CDR3 is 17 amino acids. CDR3 sequence (DNA): TGCGCCAGCAGCCAAGATGAGGGGACAGGCTCTTGGAACACCATATATTTT. Translating gives CASSQDEGTGSWNTIYF.

The CDR3 DNA follows: TGCGCCAGCAGCCTCCTGGCTAGCGGGAGGGTTGAGCAGTTCTTC. This gives the protein CASSLLASGRVEQFF. The chain uses TRBV5-1 and TRBJ2-1; TRBD2 matches 12 bases. The length of the CDR3 is 15 residues. Per germline, CDR1 SGHRS and CDR2 YFSETQ. The junction had 8 bases not matched to a gene; V was cut back by 4 bases and J by 9 bases.

This chain joins TRBV10-2 and TRBJ2-7; D is ambiguous. Trimming removed 3 bases from V and 0 bases from J, with 6 bases in between. This CDR3 comprises 13 residues. Per germline, CDR1 WSHSY and CDR2 SAAADI. The chain's CDR3 is CASSDVYSYEQYF. The DNA for the CDR3 is TGCGCCAGCAGTGATGTGTACTCCTACGAGCAGTACTTC.

The chain recombines TRBV6-5 with TRBJ2-7; no firm D call. This CDR3 is built from 13 residues. V lost 2 bases to trimming and J lost 1 base, with 6 bases between them. Germline CDR1 and CDR2: MNHEY and SVGAGI. CDR3 loop: CASSYELSYEQYF. The CDR3 bases are TGTGCCAGCAGTTACGAGTTATCCTACGAGCAGTACTTC.

The chain carries TRBV5-4 and TRBJ1-2; tentative D call: TRBD1 (5 bases). Germline V gives CDR1 SGHNT, CDR2 YYREEE (reference sequence). This CDR3 is 11 amino acids long. Between the trimmed V and J ends, which lost 7 bases and 6 bases, there was a span of 10 bases. DNA for the CDR3: TGTGCCAGCGCTCTAGGGGATGGCTACACCTTC. Its translation is CASALGDGYTF.

This CDR3 is CASSRDRLSPLHF. DNA for the CDR3: TGTGCCAGCAGCCGGGACAGGCTTTCACCCCTCCACTTT. The chain carries TRBV7-9 and TRBJ1-6; 8 bases agree with TRBD1. Germline lookup yields CDR1 SEHNR and CDR2 FQNEAQ (reference sequence). Trimming at V came to 5 bases and at J to 9 bases, leaving 3 bases not matched to a gene. CDR3 length: 13 amino acids.

This sequence joins TRBV5-8 and TRBJ2-1, with D possibly being TRBD2 (7 bases). CDR3 length: 15 residues. Germline values: CDR1 SGHTS, CDR2 YDEGEE. Trimming removed 4 bases from V and 5 bases from J, with 16 bases in between. CDR3 sequence: CASSPGGPSNNEQFF. The CDR3 coding sequence is TGTGCCAGCAGCCCCGGGGGGCCGAGCAACAATGAGCAGTTCTTC.

As concerns this clone: Other DNA sequences from this sample encode an identical CDR3 as well. The chain uses TRBV19 and TRBJ2-6, with a tentative D call TRBD2 (6 bases). The germline V and J ends were trimmed by 3 bases and 1 base, with 7 bases remaining between them. The CDR3 is 15 amino acids. CDR1 LNHDA and CDR2 SQIVND come from the germline V gene (reference sequence). The CDR3 DNA reads TGTGCCAGTAGTATGGGGGGATCTGGGGCCAACGTCCTGACTTTC. Its protein product is CASSMGGSGANVLTF.

Ten or more counts support this clone. J is TRBJ2-2 and V is TRBV7-9, with TRBD2 identical over 7 bases. The ends lost 3 bases at V and 4 bases at J; junction bases unmatched: 11. The CDR3 is 17 residues long. The germline gives CDR1 SEHNR, CDR2 FQNEAQ (reference sequence). CDR3 amino acids: CASSFYRGGQLTGELFF. CDR3 DNA: TGTGCCAGCAGCTTCTACCGGGGAGGGCAACTCACCGGGGAGCTGTTTTTT.

The chain carries TRBV18 and TRBJ2-1; no firm D call. The V gene lost 3 bases and the J gene lost 6 bases, with 6 bases spanning the gap. The CDR3 is 12 residues long. The germline V gene has CDR1 KGHSH and CDR2 LQKENI. In DNA, the CDR3 is TGTGCCAGCTCACCTCTTAGCAATGAGCAGTTCTTC. Its translation: CASSPLSNEQFF.

The V and J genes are TRBV6-6 and TRBJ2-3, with D uncertain. V was trimmed by 7 bases and J by 2 bases, leaving 10 bases between them. Germline CDR1 MNHNY, CDR2 SVGAGI (reference sequence). The CDR3 extends over 13 amino acids. The CDR3 DNA reads as TGTGCCAGCAAAAGTGAGCCCACAGATACGCAGTATTTT. It is translated as CASKSEPTDTQYF.

This clone was counted ten times or more. V gene TRBV14 combines with J gene TRBJ2-7, with a weak D call TRBD1 (7 bases). V lost 5 bases, J lost 0 bases, and 17 bases lay in between. The germline V gene encodes CDR1 SGHDN and CDR2 FVKESK. The CDR3 has 16 amino acids. CDR3 amino acids: CASSRRGHTNSYEQYF. The CDR3, as DNA: TGTGCCAGCAGCAGGAGGGGGCACACAAACTCCTACGAGCAGTACTTC.

The chain is built from TRBV18 and TRBJ2-5; the match to TRBD1 covers 12 bases. The junction had 6 bases not matched to a gene; V was cut back by 6 bases and J by 4 bases. The CDR3 runs to 15 residues. Germline V gene data show CDR1 as KGHSH and CDR2 as LQKENI. The CDR3 nucleotides are TGTGCCAGCTCCGAGGGGGACAGGGGGCGAGAGACCCAGTACTTC. Translated: CASSEGDRGRETQYF.

The chain combines TRBV7-2 with TRBJ2-2, with 11 bases that match TRBD1. The trim removed 8 bases at V and 6 bases at J, leaving 11 bases unmatched. The CDR3 loop spans 16 amino acids. CDR1 and CDR2 (germline): SGHTA, FQGNSA. CDR3 residues: CASHDRGQGVSGELFF. The CDR3 DNA follows: TGTGCCAGCCATGATAGGGGACAGGGGGTTTCCGGGGAGCTGTTTTTT.

To note about this clone: At one end the junction does not follow the germline gene, possibly because of a read error. The chain has TRBV5-1 and TRBJ1-5, with D unresolved. The CDR3 length is 14 residues. Germline V gene data show CDR1 as SGHRS and CDR2 as YFSETQ. This CDR3 reads CASRLGGFNQPQHF. CDR3 coding DNA: TGCGCCAGCAGATTGGGAGGGTTTAATCAGCCCCAGCATTTT.

The chain joins TRBV10-3 to TRBJ2-2, with TRBD1 matching over 7 bases. In germline, CDR1 is ENHRY, CDR2 SYGVKD. V was pared by 5 bases and J by 4 bases, with 13 bases of the junction left unmatched. This CDR3 is 17 amino acids long. Here the CDR3 reads CAISKGQAVVGTGELFF. The CDR3 DNA sequence: TGTGCCATCAGTAAAGGACAGGCCGTAGTCGGCACCGGGGAGCTGTTTTTT.

This sequence joins TRBV5-4 and TRBJ2-3; D ambiguous. This CDR3 is 13 amino acids long. CDR1 is SGHNT and CDR2 is YYREEE in the germline V gene (reference sequence). V was shortened by 1 base and J by 2 bases, with 5 bases between the two germline ends. As DNA, the CDR3 is TGTGCCAGCAGCTTGTTTCACACAGATACGCAGTATTTT. Translating gives CASSLFHTDTQYF.

This clone was observed a handful of times. Distinct nucleotide sequences in the sample also encode this CDR3. V usage is TRBV9 and J usage is TRBJ1-1, with no clear D. CDR1 and CDR2 (germline): SGDLS, YYNGEE. The V and J ends lost 2 bases and 1 base respectively, with 6 bases between them. The CDR3 is 13 residues long. The CDR3 DNA reads as TGTGCCAGCAGCGTTGCAGGGAACACTGAAGCTTTCTTT. Translated, it gives CASSVAGNTEAFF.

The chain recombines TRBV10-2 with TRBJ1-2, with unresolved D. Deletions cut 0 bases from V and 5 bases from J, with 10 bases between. The CDR3 is 14 amino acids. Looked up from germline, CDR1 is WSHSY and CDR2 is SAAADI. This CDR3 reads CASSESTAGYGYTF. The DNA for the CDR3 is TGCGCCAGCAGTGAGTCTACCGCGGGGTATGGCTACACCTTC.

The chain has TRBV18 and TRBJ2-1; 9 positions match TRBD2. Germline V lookup: CDR1 KGHSH, CDR2 LQKENI. V lost 0 bases, J lost 8 bases, and 11 bases stayed unmatched. The CDR3 spans 17 residues. CDR3 amino acids: CASSPPELAGGGDEQFF. The CDR3 DNA sequence: TGTGCCAGCTCACCACCGGAACTAGCGGGCGGAGGGGATGAGCAGTTCTTC. The variable domain in full, completed from reference TRBV18 and TRBJ2-1, reads NAGVMQNPRHLVRRRGQEARLRCSPMKGHSHVYWYRQLPEEGLKFMVYLQKENIIDESGMPKERFSAEFPKEGPSILRIQQVVRGDSAAYFCASSPPELAGGGDEQFFGPGTRLTVL.